A selection of T cell receptor beta chains follows, all from one sample in a study of T cell repertoires in cytomegalovirus infection. TCRdb fed the reads into MiXCR, producing one record per CDR3 protein. The sample yields roughly 990,000 distinct CDR3 sequences, 25% to 40% seen once. These TCRs' antigens remain unknown. The sample consisted of cultured CD8+ T cells from PBMCs, taken from culture after CMV antigen stimulation. The receptors derive from a human donor in good health (CMV status not recorded). Some clones in this sample may be carry-over from other donors' samples. The CDR3 runs from the conserved cysteine through the conserved F or W. The D gene is left open where the match is weak. Expanded clones get a size class; other rows say once, few or many, or leave the size out.

NA	few	TRBV27	TRBJ1-1	CASSYSGGGATEAFF	TGTGCCAGCAGTTATTCCGGGGGGGGTGCCACTGAAGCTTTCTTT
NA	NA	TRBV28	TRBJ1-5	CASSLAPGRPQHF	TGTGCCAGCAGTTTAGCCCCGGGGCGTCCCCAGCATTTT
TRBD1	NA	TRBV5-6	TRBJ1-1	CASRGWDSSITEAFF	TGTGCCAGCAGGGGGTGGGACAGTTCAATCACTGAAGCTTTCTTT
NA	NA	TRBV5-6	TRBJ1-2	CASSPWTANYGYTF	TGTGCCAGCAGCCCGTGGACAGCTAACTATGGCTACACCTTC
NA	few	TRBV5-6	TRBJ1-5	CASSFDGDYQPQHF	TGTGCCAGCAGCTTTGACGGGGATTATCAGCCCCAGCATTTT
NA	few	TRBV7-6	TRBJ1-1	CASSSGYRNTEAFF	TGTGCCAGCAGTTCAGGGTACCGGAACACTGAAGCTTTCTTT
NA	few	TRBV7-9	TRBJ2-7	CASSLGKQGRAYEQYF	TGTGCCAGCAGCTTAGGGAAACAGGGAAGGGCCTACGAGCAGTACTTC
NA	few	TRBV12-3/TRBV12-4	TRBJ2-2	CASLDRLNTGELFF	TGTGCCAGTTTAGACAGATTAAACACCGGGGAGCTGTTTTTT
NA	NA	TRBV27	TRBJ1-2	CASSPPGGRYTF	TGTGCCAGCAGTCCCCCGGGGGGCCGCTACACCTTC
TRBD2	few	TRBV4-1	TRBJ2-7	CASSQGSGGTYEQYF	TGCGCCAGCAGCCAAGGTAGCGGGGGGACCTACGAGCAGTACTTC
NA	many	TRBV6-6	TRBJ1-5	CASSYQVDRYSNQPQHF	TGTGCCAGCAGTTACCAAGTGGACAGATATAGCAATCAGCCCCAGCATTTT
NA	many	TRBV10-3	TRBJ1-5	CAISDGYSNQPQHF	TGTGCCATCAGTGACGGTTATAGCAATCAGCCCCAGCATTTT
NA	NA	TRBV11-2	TRBJ2-3	CASSSGGAFIDTQYF	TGTGCCAGCAGCTCTGGGGGGGCGTTTATAGATACGCAGTATTTT
TRBD2	NA	TRBV19	TRBJ2-7	CASSISSGAYEQYF	TGTGCCAGTAGTATATCTAGCGGGGCATACGAGCAGTACTTC
NA	few	TRBV2	TRBJ2-5	CASRDSAQYF	TGTGCCAGCAGAGACAGTGCCCAGTACTTC
NA	few	TRBV12-5	TRBJ1-2	CASAPSANYGYTF	TGTGCTAGTGCCCCCAGTGCTAACTATGGCTACACCTTC
TRBD2	NA	TRBV25-1	TRBJ2-4	CASSPGGAGGGIQYF	TGTGCCAGCAGCCCGGGGGGGGCTGGGGGTGGCATTCAGTACTTC
TRBD2	NA	TRBV6-2/TRBV6-3	TRBJ2-1	CASSYSGTRIENEQFF	TGTGCCAGCAGTTACTCGGGGACTAGAATCGAGAATGAGCAGTTCTTC
TRBD2	NA	TRBV7-6	TRBJ2-3	CANSLSGASTDTQYF	TGTGCCAACAGCTTAAGCGGGGCAAGCACAGATACGCAGTATTTT
NA	many	TRBV7-8	TRBJ1-5	CASSSDGSNQPQHF	TGTGCCAGCAGCTCAGACGGAAGCAATCAGCCCCAGCATTTT
TRBD2	many	TRBV7-6	TRBJ2-3	CASSLVLAGGTDTQYF	TGTGCCAGCAGCCTCGTTCTAGCGGGGGGCACAGATACGCAGTATTTT
NA	few	TRBV7-4	TRBJ1-2	CASSLSGSYYGYTF	TGTGCCAGCAGCTTATCGGGGAGCTACTATGGCTACACCTTC
TRBD2	NA	TRBV4-3	TRBJ2-5	CASSQDLGGDETQYF	TGCGCCAGCAGCCAAGATCTCGGGGGGGACGAGACCCAGTACTTC
NA	many	TRBV4-1	TRBJ1-5	CASSQDLGLGQPQHF	TGCGCCAGCAGCCAAGATCTCGGGCTAGGACAGCCCCAGCATTTT
NA	few	TRBV20-1	TRBJ2-1	CSARNREYFSSYNEQFF	TGCAGTGCTAGGAACAGGGAGTACTTTAGCTCCTACAATGAGCAGTTCTTC
TRBD1	NA	TRBV24-1	TRBJ2-1	CATSDPGQGGGEQFF	TGTGCCACCAGTGACCCGGGACAGGGCGGCGGTGAGCAGTTCTTC
NA	NA	TRBV7-8	TRBJ2-3	CASRHTLSMSTDTQYF	TGTGCCAGCAGGCATACGCTTAGTATGAGCACAGATACGCAGTATTTT
NA	few	TRBV28	TRBJ2-3	CASSPDMVPFTDTQYF	TGTGCCAGCAGCCCCGACATGGTACCCTTCACAGATACGCAGTATTTT
TRBD1	few	TRBV2	TRBJ1-5	CASSEDRDRVYSNQPQHF	TGTGCCAGCAGTGAGGACCGGGACAGGGTTTATAGCAATCAGCCCCAGCATTTT
TRBD2	NA	TRBV20-1	TRBJ2-1	CSARVIRGRDLQWEQFF	TGCAGTGCTAGAGTAATACGAGGGAGGGACCTACAATGGGAGCAGTTCTTC
NA	few	TRBV27	TRBJ1-2	CASSLFTRPTGREDGYTF	TGTGCCAGCAGTTTATTCACCCGTCCGACAGGAAGAGAAGATGGCTACACCTTC
NA	NA	TRBV14	TRBJ1-1	CASSQGEGWNAFF	TGTGCCAGCAGCCAAGGTGAGGGGTGGAATGCTTTCTTT
NA	few	TRBV6-5	TRBJ2-3	CASSSPWTDSNTQYF	TGTGCCAGCAGTTCCCCTTGGACCGACTCGAATACGCAGTATTTT
TRBD1	NA	TRBV7-3	TRBJ1-1	CASSLHLTGPNTEAFF	TGTGCCAGCAGCCTTCACTTGACAGGGCCGAACACTGAAGCTTTCTTT
NA	few	TRBV5-5	TRBJ2-4	CASSLRQGEDIQYF	TGTGCCAGCAGCTTGCGGCAGGGTGAGGACATTCAGTACTTC
NA	NA	TRBV10-3	TRBJ1-5	CAISESTRPQHF	TGTGCCATCAGTGAGTCTACGAGGCCCCAGCATTTT
NA	NA	TRBV4-3	TRBJ1-6	CASSQDRTGHNSPLHF	TGCGCCAGCAGCCAAGATAGAACAGGGCATAATTCACCCCTCCACTTT
NA	few	TRBV18	TRBJ2-7	CASSPSLGYEQYF	TGTGCCAGCTCACCCTCGTTGGGGTACGAGCAGTACTTC
NA	few	TRBV4-1	TRBJ2-5	CASSLIFLGAKETQYF	TGCGCCAGCAGCCTAATTTTCCTTGGTGCGAAAGAGACCCAGTACTTC
NA	NA	TRBV12-3/TRBV12-4	TRBJ1-2	CASSLSILYGYTF	TGTGCCAGCAGTTTATCGATCCTCTATGGCTACACCTTC
TRBD1	NA	TRBV7-3	TRBJ1-1	CASSSSDRVDTEAFF	TGTGCCAGCAGCTCATCAGACAGGGTTGACACTGAAGCTTTCTTT
NA	NA	TRBV12-5	TRBJ2-3	CASALRGVYPDTQYF	TGTGCTAGTGCTCTTAGAGGAGTGTACCCAGATACGCAGTATTTT
NA	NA	TRBV4-1	TRBJ1-4	CASSQGALEGNEKLFF	TGCGCCAGCAGTCAAGGGGCGTTGGAGGGCAATGAAAAACTGTTTTTT
TRBD2	NA	TRBV27	TRBJ2-3	CASSLSIGTSADTQYF	TGTGCCAGCAGTTTATCGATCGGGACTAGCGCAGATACGCAGTATTTT
NA	NA	TRBV27	TRBJ2-1	CASSTRGANEQFF	TGTGCCAGCAGTACAAGGGGGGCTAATGAGCAGTTCTTC
NA	few	TRBV6-6	TRBJ1-5	CASSFDSYSNQPQHF	TGTGCCAGCAGTTTCGACAGCTATAGCAATCAGCCCCAGCATTTT
NA	few	TRBV12-3/TRBV12-4	TRBJ2-2	CASTKGSGELFF	TGTGCCAGCACCAAAGGGTCCGGGGAGCTGTTTTTT
TRBD2	NA	TRBV7-9	TRBJ2-5	CASSLSLAVETQYF	TGTGCCAGCAGCTTAAGTCTAGCGGTCGAGACCCAGTACTTC
NA	NA	TRBV6-1	TRBJ2-7	CASNNYGVHEQYF	TGTGCCAGCAACAATTACGGGGTCCACGAGCAGTACTTC
NA	NA	TRBV25-1	TRBJ2-3	CASSDRSRSLLFTDTQYF	TGTGCCAGCAGTGACCGCTCCCGAAGCTTACTATTCACAGATACGCAGTATTTT
TRBD1	many	TRBV6-1	TRBJ2-7	CASSEVRTGRDEQYF	TGTGCCAGCAGTGAAGTACGGACAGGGCGGGACGAGCAGTACTTC
TRBD1	many	TRBV2	TRBJ1-2	CASMDRTLGYGYTF	TGTGCCAGCATGGACAGGACGCTTGGCTATGGCTACACCTTC
NA	NA	TRBV7-6	TRBJ2-7	CASSLRSEQYF	TGTGCCAGCAGCTTAAGGTCCGAGCAGTACTTC
NA	NA	TRBV27	TRBJ2-7	CASLNLGDPYEQYF	TGTGCCAGTCTTAATCTGGGAGATCCCTACGAGCAGTACTTC
NA	NA	TRBV19	TRBJ2-5	CASSILPGRISKETQYF	TGTGCCAGTAGTATTTTACCGGGGCGAATTTCTAAAGAGACCCAGTACTTC
NA	NA	TRBV6-6	TRBJ1-1	CASSPLQGTNTEAFF	TGTGCCAGCAGCCCCTTGCAGGGGACGAACACTGAAGCTTTCTTT